The next 23 T cell receptor beta chains were all read from a single sample in a study of STAT5B mutations in CD4+ large granular lymphocyte leukemia. The protocol was immunoSEQ multiplex PCR, while the TCRdb copy is restricted to in-frame clones and leaves out a portion. The table includes 20,000 to 25,000 clones, 70% to 80% detected once. Sequences were obtained from CD4+ T cells from blood buffy coats. The source is a human donor in good health.

In its sample, this clone was seen a few times. This chain uses TRBV5-1 with TRBJ1-1; a possible D gene is TRBD1 (5 bases). Trimming pared 5 bases from V and 1 base from J, leaving 9 bases between. The CDR3 runs to 13 residues. The V gene's germline CDR1 is SGHRS and CDR2 YFSETQ. DNA of the CDR3: TGCGCCAGCAGGGCAGGACAGAACACTGAAGCTTTCTTT. Translating gives CASRAGQNTEAFF.

This clone appeared a few times. This chain uses TRBV4-2 with TRBJ2-2; D is unclear. From germline, CDR1 is LGHNA and CDR2 YNFKEQ. Trimming cost V 1 base and J 0 bases, with 6 bases left between them. CDR3 length equals 15 residues. The CDR3 nucleotides are TGTGCCAGCAGCCAAGTCACAGCGAACACCGGGGAGCTGTTTTTT. Translated: CASSQVTANTGELFF.

The chain recombines TRBV7-9 with TRBJ1-2; 12 bases align to TRBD1. The CDR3 runs 15 residues. Germline values: CDR1 SEHNR, CDR2 FQNEAQ (reference sequence). V gave up 7 bases and J gave up 4 bases; unmatched junction bases: 7. CDR3 coding DNA: TGTGCCAGCAACCTGGGACAGGGGGCACGCTATGGCTACACCTTC. It yields the protein CASNLGQGARYGYTF.

The chain couples TRBV5-4 to TRBJ2-1, with 10 bases aligning to TRBD2. Germline CDR1 reads SGHNT; CDR2 reads YYREEE (reference sequence). J lost 4 bases, V lost 4 bases, and 8 bases had no gene match. CDR3 length: 16 amino acids. CDR3: CASSRKTSGAYNEQFF. In nucleotides, the CDR3 is TGTGCCAGCAGCCGAAAAACTAGCGGGGCTTACAATGAGCAGTTCTTC.

The rearrangement joins TRBV27 to TRBJ2-7; TRBD1 is a possible D gene (6 bases). V was pared by 5 bases and J by 4 bases, with 21 bases between. There are 16 residues in the CDR3. Germline assignment: CDR1 MNHEY and CDR2 SMNVEV (reference sequence). CDR3: CASSRGSGAKGYEQYF. For the CDR3, the DNA is TGTGCCAGCAGTCGAGGTTCAGGGGCGAAAGGGTACGAGCAGTACTTC.

The chain combines TRBV5-1 with TRBJ1-1, with a possible D match to TRBD1 (6 bases). V lost 1 base, J lost 2 bases, and 15 bases lay in between. The V gene's germline CDR1 is SGHRS and CDR2 YFSETQ. The CDR3 spans 16 residues. This CDR3 reads CASSLFPQGPNTEAFF. CDR3 sequence (DNA): TGCGCCAGCAGCTTGTTCCCACAGGGACCTAACACTGAAGCTTTCTTT.

The V call is TRBV7-8, the J call TRBJ2-3, with 9 bases fitting TRBD2. Germline values: CDR1 SGHVS, CDR2 FQNEAQ. The V segment lost 1 base and the J segment 6 bases; nucleotides outside the gene matches: 11. CDR3 length: 17 amino acids. The CDR3 loop is CASSLGTGREGWDTQYF. In nucleotides, the CDR3 is TGTGCCAGCAGCTTAGGGACGGGGCGGGAGGGATGGGATACGCAGTATTTT.

In this sample, this clone turned up a few times. The chain recombines TRBV25-1 with TRBJ1-1; possible D gene TRBD1, 5 bases. CDR3 size: 13 residues. Per the germline V gene, CDR1 is MGHDK and CDR2 is SYGVNS. V was cut by 7 bases and J by 3 bases, with 12 bases left in between. The CDR3 coding sequence is TGTGCCAGCACCCCGACAGAGGACACTGAAGCTTTCTTT. Encoded protein: CASTPTEDTEAFF. Looking up the rest from reference TRBV25-1 and TRBJ1-1 gives the full variable domain: EADIYQTPRYLVIGTGKKITLECSQTMGHDKMYWYQQDPGMELHLIHYSYGVNSTEKGDLSSESTVSRIRTEHFPLTLESARPSHTSQYLCASTPTEDTEAFFGQGTRLTVV.

The chain combines TRBV11-2 with TRBJ2-5; TRBD2 aligns across 8 bases. V was clipped by 3 bases and J by 4 bases; unmatched bases: 7. The germline gives CDR1 SGHAT, CDR2 FQNNGV. CDR3 length: 15 amino acids. The CDR3 loop is CASSFIAGRPETQYF. The DNA for the CDR3 is TGTGCCAGCAGCTTTATAGCGGGGAGACCAGAGACCCAGTACTTC.

The chain combines TRBV7-6 with TRBJ2-1, with D perhaps TRBD1 or TRBD2 (6 bases each). Trimming left V 3 bases short and J 0 bases short, with 18 bases between. CDR1 and CDR2 (germline): SGHVS, FNYEAQ. The CDR3 length is 18 residues. For the CDR3, the DNA is TGTGCCAGCAGCTTGACGGGGGCCGTGATCAGCTCCTACAATGAGCAGTTCTTC. Residues: CASSLTGAVISSYNEQFF.

The rearrangement links TRBV11-2 to TRBJ2-1, with 10 bases aligning to TRBD2. The germline V gene encodes CDR1 SGHAT and CDR2 FQNNGV. V shed 4 bases and J 0 bases; nucleotides not matched to a gene: 9. This CDR3 contains 18 residues. The CDR3 here is CASSSGLAVQSSYNEQFF. In nucleotides, the CDR3 is TGTGCCAGCAGCTCCGGACTAGCGGTCCAGAGCTCCTACAATGAGCAGTTCTTC.

This rearrangement joins TRBV11-3 to TRBJ1-4; D is possibly TRBD1 (6 bases). CDR1 and CDR2 (germline): SGHNT, YENEEA. Trimming took 5 bases from V and 8 from J, leaving 12 bases between them. The CDR3 contains 13 residues. This CDR3 is CASSLRGGEKLFF. CDR3 DNA: TGTGCCAGCAGCCTCCGGGGGGGCGAAAAACTGTTTTTT.

The CDR3 bases are TGCGCCAGCAGCTTGGCCTTTCCCGGGACTACACCCCCAGAGGAGCAGTTCTTC. It yields the protein CASSLAFPGTTPPEEQFF. The chain employs TRBV5-1 and TRBJ2-1; 7 nucleotides agree with TRBD2. Germline V gene lookup returns CDR1 SGHRS and CDR2 YFSETQ. After removal of 0 bases from V and 10 bases from J, the junction contained 19 bases not matched to a gene. CDR3 length: 18 residues.

The J gene is TRBJ2-2, the V gene TRBV9; the D gene is possibly TRBD2 (6 bases). Trimming cost V 0 bases and J 0 bases, with 9 bases left between them. Germline CDR1 SGDLS, CDR2 YYNGEE. The CDR3 has 16 residues. The CDR3 sequence: CASSVGPGANTGELFF. The CDR3 bases are TGTGCCAGCAGCGTAGGTCCGGGGGCGAACACCGGGGAGCTGTTTTTT.

This chain uses TRBV4-2 with TRBJ1-1; weak D call: TRBD1 (5 bases). V gave up 1 base and J gave up 2 bases, with 11 bases separating them. The germline CDR1 and CDR2 sequences are LGHNA and YNFKEQ. The CDR3 sequence is 15 residues long. CDR3 sequence: CASSQGDRRNTEAFF. Written as DNA, the CDR3 is TGTGCCAGCAGCCAAGGGGACCGACGAAACACTGAAGCTTTCTTT.

The chain is built from TRBV29-1 and TRBJ2-3; either TRBD1 or TRBD2 may fit D (6 bases each). Looked up from germline, CDR1 is SQVTM and CDR2 is ANQGSEA. Trimming stripped 2 bases from V and 0 bases from J, with 9 bases between. The CDR3 length is 14 residues. As DNA, the CDR3 is TGCAGCGTTGAAAGGGGGGACAGCACAGATACGCAGTATTTT. Its protein is CSVERGDSTDTQYF.

This chain links TRBV9 with TRBJ2-5; perhaps TRBD2 as D (6 bases). The CDR3 is made up of 14 amino acids. Germline lookup yields CDR1 SGDLS and CDR2 YYNGEE. The V end was cut by 1 base, the J end by 0 bases, with 7 bases between. The CDR3 reads CASSVPGDQETQYF. The CDR3 DNA follows: TGTGCCAGCAGCGTACCGGGGGACCAAGAGACCCAGTACTTC.

This clone was counted a few times. The chain has TRBV5-1 and TRBJ2-2, with D unresolved. The CDR3 loop spans 13 amino acids. Trimming shortened V by 4 bases and J by 1 base, and 5 bases separated the two germline ends. Per germline, CDR1 SGHRS and CDR2 YFSETQ. The CDR3 coding sequence is TGCGCCAGCAGCCAAAGGAACACCGGGGAGCTGTTTTTT. Residues: CASSQRNTGELFF. The variable domain in full, with the rest retrieved from reference TRBV5-1 and TRBJ2-2, is KAGVTQTPRYLIKTRGQQVTLSCSPISGHRSVSWYQQTPGQGLQFLFEYFSETQRNKGNFPGRFSGRQFSNSRSEMNVSTLELGDSALYLCASSQRNTGELFFGEGSRLTVL.

J is TRBJ2-7 and V is TRBV2, with 9 bases matching TRBD2. Trimming at V came to 2 bases and at J to 5 bases, leaving 7 bases not matched to a gene. The germline CDR1 and CDR2 sequences are SNHLY and FYNNEI. The CDR3 contains 15 residues. CDR3 loop: CASSESWAGGNEQYF. The CDR3, as DNA: TGTGCCAGCAGTGAATCTTGGGCGGGAGGGAACGAGCAGTACTTC.

The gene calls are TRBV7-8 and TRBJ2-1; 7 bases line up with TRBD2. This CDR3 comprises 14 residues. Trimming removed 5 bases from V and 4 bases from J; junction bases left unmatched: 5. Per the germline V gene, CDR1 is SGHVS and CDR2 is FQNEAQ. The CDR3 region has the DNA TGTGCCAGCAGCCCCCGGGGGGATTACAATGAGCAGTTCTTC. It translates to CASSPRGDYNEQFF.

This clone was seen a few times. The rearrangement uses TRBV11-2 and TRBJ2-1, with 12 bases identical to TRBD2. The ends lost 5 bases at V and 9 bases at J; junction bases unmatched: 11. There are 16 residues in the CDR3. Germline-derived CDR1 and CDR2 are SGHAT and FQNNGV. The CDR3 nucleotides are TGTGCCAGCAGCCCCGAGGCTAGCGGGAGGGCCGGTGAGCAGTTCTTC. Encoded protein: CASSPEASGRAGEQFF.

The CDR3 DNA follows: TGTGCCTGGGCCAGGGGGCGGTACGAGCAGTACTTC. Its protein product is CAWARGRYEQYF. The chain is built from TRBV30 and TRBJ2-7, with 8 bases aligning to TRBD1. Germline assignment: CDR1 GTSNPN and CDR2 SVGIG (reference sequence). J was trimmed by 4 bases and V by 5 bases; bases with no gene match: 4. This CDR3 has 12 amino acids.

This clone was counted a few times. The rearrangement uses TRBV13 and TRBJ2-5, with D hard to call. Germline V CDR1 and CDR2: PRHDT, FYEKMQ (reference sequence). The V and J ends lost 0 bases and 2 bases respectively, with 10 bases between them. The CDR3 has 15 amino acids. CDR3 amino acids: CASSLGLGSQETQYF. The CDR3, as DNA: TGTGCCAGCAGCTTAGGCCTCGGCAGTCAAGAGACCCAGTACTTC. Variable domain in full (rest from reference TRBV13 and TRBJ2-5): AAGVIQSPRHLIKEKRETATLKCYPIPRHDTVYWYQQGPGQDPQFLISFYEKMQSDKGSIPDRFSAQQFSDYHSELNMSSLELGDSALYFCASSLGLGSQETQYFGPGTRLLVL.